Here is one T cell receptor beta chain with its context. It lacks a known antigen. The input lacks base qualities; no much larger clone sits a single base away. V is cut by 4 bases and J by 6 bases, and the space between the germline ends is 22 bases. From the cysteine up to the phenylalanine, the CDR3 has a length of 16 residues. Solely the CDR3 DNA is kept, with 48 bases framed from the first base. In the germline V gene, CDR1 corresponds to MDHEN and CDR2 to SYDVKM. Collaborating institutions collected whole blood in K2EDTA tubes following their own protocols. For TCRbeta analysis, collaborators shipped samples as frozen whole blood, isolated PBMCs, or DNA extracted from either of those sample types. These data originate in a study of blood T cell repertoires in COVID-19 (dated by TCRdb to 2019 to 2021). Some background on the complete study: Collaborator samples came from the United States, Italy and Spain and covered acute and convalescent phases of COVID-19. The prospective study material was composed of cDNA or gDNA derived from T cells, B-cell-depleted T cells, or PBMCs. Deeply sampled blood TCRbeta repertoires from subjects exposed to, actively infected with, or recovered from COVID-19 were included in the dataset. The repertoires were released in a freely available public database meant as a resource for research on the immune response to SARS-CoV-2. The samples were drawn from the first 160 participants of the ongoing ImmuneRACE study and from under 1,500 subjects provided by 6 global collaborators. A de-identified subject ID, COVID-19 status, age in years and sex were almost always included in the sample metadata. HLA class I and class II types, where available, came from metadata supplied by the sample provider rather than from assay-based typing.

TCRbeta CDR3 regions were amplified from genomic DNA using the immunoSEQ Assay, a bias-controlled multiplex PCR. The authors' analysis ran thus. The number of nucleated cells in each sample was estimated by amplification of reference gene primers within the assay. To quantify the absolute abundance of each unique TCRbeta CDR3 rearrangement, sequence reads were collapsed and filtered. Productive Simpson clonality was computed per sample as the square root of Simpson's diversity index over productive rearrangements. TCRdb took over this immuneACCESS table, retaining in-frame rearrangements with V and J assigned. Such tables are incomplete; in checked studies, under half of the missing clones stem from an unresolved V gene, and the remainder is unexplained. V, J and clone size derive from that table, while D and trimming were established from the DNA sequence. Here the sample has fewer than 200,000 clones; about 93% occur a single time. 4.5% to 5.5% of the sample is held by the ten biggest clonotypes.

Overall results and qualifications from the work: The quantity of clinical and demographic metadata differed by source and by participant and was supplied without curation.

The TCR was taken from a woman in her forties or fifties with acute or convalescent COVID-19. The rearrangement joined TRBV28 to TRBJ2-7, and TRBD2 may be the D gene, going by 6 matching bases. The sample comprised peripheral blood. The CDR3 reads CASSWGDEEREGEQYF. The DNA is TGTGCCAGCAGTTGGGGGGATGAGGAAAGAGAGGGCGAGCAGTACTTC.